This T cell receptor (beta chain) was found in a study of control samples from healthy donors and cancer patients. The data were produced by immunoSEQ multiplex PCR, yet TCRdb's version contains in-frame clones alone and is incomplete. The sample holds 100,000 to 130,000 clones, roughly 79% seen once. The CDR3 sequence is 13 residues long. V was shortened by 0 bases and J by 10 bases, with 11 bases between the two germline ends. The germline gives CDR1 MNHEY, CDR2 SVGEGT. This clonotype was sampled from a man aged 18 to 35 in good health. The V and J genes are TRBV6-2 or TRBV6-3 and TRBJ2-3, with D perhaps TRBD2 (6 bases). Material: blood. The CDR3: CASSYSREAAQYF. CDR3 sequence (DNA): TGTGCCAGCAGTTACTCCAGGGAGGCGGCGCAGTATTTT.